This T cell receptor beta chain was profiled in a study of T cell repertoires in cytomegalovirus infection. For the study at large: Both a matching HLA type and CMV infection were indicated by public TCR beta signatures.

A single record per CDR3 protein comes from TCRdb applying MiXCR to the reads. Counted here are approximately 170,000 distinct CDR3 sequences, approximately 15% occurring once; the ten biggest clones make up roughly 27%. This clonotype came up many times. The antigen remains undetermined. Between the trimmed V and J ends, which lost 1 base and 3 bases, there was a span of 10 bases. The CDR3 extends over 14 amino acids. Germline V gene lookup returns CDR1 SGHTA and CDR2 FQGNSA. Findings and limits, study-wide: CMV-specific TCR beta clonotypes restricted by HLA-C dominated the ex vivo response.

This sequence joins TRBV7-2 and TRBJ2-7, with D maybe TRBD1 (5 bases). Sequenced: PBMCs. This sequence originates from a human donor in good health (CMV status not recorded). Some clones in this sample may be carry-over from other donors' samples. Here the CDR3 reads CASSLDRWSYEQYF. The CDR3 nucleotides read TGTGCCAGCAGCTTAGACAGGTGGAGCTACGAGCAGTACTTC.